Below, one T cell receptor beta chain is given with its context. The V end lost 6 bases, the J end lost 0 bases, and 15 bases lay between the germline ends. Germline values: CDR1 MNHNS, CDR2 SASEGT. This CDR3 contains 17 residues. Via MiXCR, TCRdb re-called the 5' RACE reads, giving one row per CDR3 protein. Here the sample spans nearly 900,000 distinct CDR3 sequences, roughly 12% being singletons. The data derive from a study of identical twins. This sample also appeared in a second study, on yellow fever vaccine responses in identical twins.

This sequence joins TRBV6-1 and TRBJ2-6; D tentatively fits TRBD1 or TRBD2 (6 bases each). The TCR comes from a woman between 18 and 29 years old in good health. The specimen was PBMCs. DNA of the CDR3: TGTGCCAGCAGGACGCGGGACATAGGCTCTGGGGCCAACGTCCTGACTTTC. It is translated as CASRTRDIGSGANVLTF.